A single sample gave rise to the 26 T cell receptor beta chains below, sequenced in a study of neurological immune-mediated disorders. Time point here: longitudinal time-point 2. In TCRdb, the 5' RACE reads were re-called with MiXCR into one record per CDR3 protein. The table has approximately 31,000 distinct CDR3 sequences, about an eighth seen once; the top ten hold around 2.3%. The sample taken for sequencing was PBMCs. The source is a woman aged 40-49 years in good health.

In this sample, this clonotype turned up many times. The V and J genes are TRBV12-3 or TRBV12-4 and TRBJ2-3; no clear D gene. Trimming stripped 3 bases from V and 2 bases from J, with 12 bases between. CDR3 length: 15 amino acids. The CDR3 sequence: CASSFTLEYTDTQYF. The DNA for the CDR3 is TGTGCCAGCAGTTTTACTCTTGAATACACAGATACGCAGTATTTT.

The chain employs TRBV5-5 and TRBJ2-7, with a possible D match to TRBD1 (6 bases). The CDR3 is made up of 14 amino acids. V dropped 4 bases and J dropped 9 bases, with 20 bases sitting between them. Per the germline V gene, CDR1 is SGHKS and CDR2 is YYEKEE (reference sequence). CDR3 DNA: TGTGCCAGCAGCCCCGGGACATGGTCTGAGGGGCAGTACTTC. The encoded protein is CASSPGTWSEGQYF.

In its sample, this clonotype was seen many times. For the CDR3, the DNA is TGTGCCAGCAGCTACGGACAGGGGGTGTCTGGCTACACCTTC. This codes for CASSYGQGVSGYTF. The V and J genes are TRBV7-2 and TRBJ1-2, with 10 bases aligning to TRBD1. Trimming removed 4 bases from V and 7 bases from J; junction bases left unmatched: 6. This CDR3 region has 14 residues. CDR1 and CDR2 (germline): SGHTA, FQGNSA.

This clonotype was recorded many times. This chain uses TRBV6-5 with TRBJ1-2, with D unclear. Trimming cost V 2 bases and J 0 bases, with 13 bases left between them. The CDR3 is made up of 16 amino acids. Germline V gene lookup returns CDR1 MNHEY and CDR2 SVGAGI. CDR3 DNA sequence: TGTGCCAGCAGTTACGGCGCGGAACCGACTAACTATGGCTACACCTTC. It encodes CASSYGAEPTNYGYTF.

Many counts were recorded for this clonotype. CDR3 in DNA: TGTGCCAGCAGCGTGGGCAGGGGGAGAACCGGGGAGCTGTTTTTT. Translating gives CASSVGRGRTGELFF. This chain uses TRBV9 with TRBJ2-2, with 7 bases that match TRBD1. The V and J ends lost 2 bases and 5 bases, in that order; junction bases with no gene match: 6. Germline V gene lookup returns CDR1 SGDLS and CDR2 YYNGEE. This CDR3 comprises 15 residues.

In this sample, this clonotype turned up many times. The chain combines TRBV7-2 with TRBJ1-5; D is unclear. The CDR3 length is 16 residues. Germline-derived CDR1 and CDR2 are SGHTA and FQGNSA. The V gene lost 7 bases and the J gene lost 2 bases, with 18 bases spanning the gap. CDR3 coding DNA: TGTGCCAGCAACCCCGGGGTTGGAGGCCGCAATCAGCCCCAGCATTTT. This codes for CASNPGVGGRNQPQHF.

In its sample, this clonotype was seen many times. The chain is built from TRBV4-3 and TRBJ1-2; D perhaps matches TRBD1 (6 bases). The CDR3 spans 13 residues. Trimming took 2 bases from V and 4 from J, leaving 8 bases between them. CDR1 is LGHNA, CDR2 YSLEER, per germline. CDR3 DNA sequence: TGCGCCAGCAGCCAAACAGGGAGCTATGGCTACACCTTC. Protein product: CASSQTGSYGYTF.

This clonotype appeared many times. CDR3 coding DNA: TGTGCCAGCAGGCGCGGTGATGCCGTCTATAATTCACCCCTCCACTTT. This gives the protein CASRRGDAVYNSPLHF. The chain joins TRBV2 to TRBJ1-6; D gene unclear. Germline CDR1 SNHLY, CDR2 FYNNEI. The CDR3 loop spans 16 amino acids. V was cut by 6 bases and J by 3 bases, with 15 bases left in between.

This clonotype was observed many times. The gene calls are TRBV6-5 and TRBJ2-3; the D is unclear. The ends were cut back, 5 bases at V and 1 base at J, with 10 bases in the middle. The germline V gene has CDR1 MNHEY and CDR2 SVGAGI. The CDR3 length is 14 residues. Here the CDR3 reads CASSPPDGTDTQYF. The CDR3 DNA reads as TGTGCCAGCAGTCCTCCGGACGGCACAGATACGCAGTATTTT.

Ten or more counts support this clonotype. This chain uses TRBV5-5 with TRBJ2-3, with D tentatively TRBD1 (5 bases). Germline V lookup: CDR1 SGHKS, CDR2 YYEKEE (reference sequence). Between the trimmed V and J ends, which lost 4 bases and 4 bases, there was a span of 13 bases. The CDR3 sequence is 14 residues long. The CDR3 DNA reads TGTGCCAGCAGCCCCTTACCAGGGCCAGATACGCAGTATTTT. Protein product: CASSPLPGPDTQYF.

This clonotype was recorded many times. The CDR3 is CSAQASGRVSGELFF. CDR3 DNA sequence: TGCAGTGCCCAGGCTAGCGGGAGGGTCTCCGGGGAGCTGTTTTTT. This chain links TRBV20-1 with TRBJ2-2; 12 nucleotides match TRBD2. The CDR3 has 15 residues. CDR1 and CDR2 (germline): DFQATT, SNEGSKA (reference sequence). With V trimmed by 6 bases and J by 6 bases, 8 bases remained unmatched.

This clonotype was seen at least ten times. The V and J genes are TRBV7-3 and TRBJ1-4; 9 bases are shared with TRBD1. In germline, CDR1 is SGHTA, CDR2 FQGTGA. The CDR3 is made up of 15 amino acids. Trimming removed 0 bases from V and 8 bases from J; junction bases left unmatched: 4. For the CDR3, the DNA is TGTGCCAGCAGCTTAACGTCGGGGACAGGGGAAAAACTGTTTTTT. Translated, it gives CASSLTSGTGEKLFF.

In this sample, this clonotype turned up many times. This chain uses TRBV3-1 with TRBJ1-2; TRBD1 is a possible D gene (6 bases). CDR3 length: 15 residues. Germline V CDR1 and CDR2: LGHDT, YNNKEL (reference sequence). V was pared by 1 base and J by 2 bases, with 11 bases between. The CDR3 region is CASSQGGGLNYGYTF. CDR3 DNA: TGTGCCAGCAGCCAAGGGGGGGGCCTCAACTATGGCTACACCTTC.

This clonotype occurred many times. V is TRBV6-2 or TRBV6-3 and J is TRBJ2-7; no reliable D call. CDR1 and CDR2 from the germline V gene are MNHEY and SVGEGT. The CDR3 runs to 11 residues. Trimming stripped 3 bases from V and 6 bases from J, with 6 bases between. This CDR3 is CASSYMFEQYF. The DNA of the CDR3 is TGTGCCAGCAGTTATATGTTCGAGCAGTACTTC.

This clonotype was seen at least ten times. For the CDR3, the DNA is TGTGCCAGCAGCCTGGGACTAGCGGGAGGTCTGGGGGAGACCCAGTACTTC. This gives the protein CASSLGLAGGLGETQYF. The J gene is TRBJ2-5, the V gene TRBV7-2, with 15 bases fitting TRBD2. The CDR3 spans 17 residues. Per the germline V gene, CDR1 is SGHTA and CDR2 is FQGNSA. V dropped 5 bases and J dropped 5; count of bases not matched to a gene: 9.

This clonotype was seen many times. This chain connects TRBV7-9 to TRBJ2-2; 8 positions agree with TRBD1. CDR1 and CDR2 (germline): SEHNR, FQNEAQ (reference sequence). The CDR3 length is 16 residues. V lost 6 bases and J lost 6; bases outside the gene matches: 12. Written as DNA, the CDR3 is TGTGCCAGCAGTCCTGGTGGCAGGGGGCTGTCCGGGGAGCTGTTTTTT. Amino acids: CASSPGGRGLSGELFF.

This clonotype has a count of ten or more. V usage is TRBV20-1 and J usage is TRBJ1-1; D is undetermined. V gave up 1 base and J gave up 4 bases, with 4 bases separating them. There are 11 residues in the CDR3. CDR1 is DFQATT, CDR2 SNEGSKA, per germline (reference sequence). This CDR3 is CSARGGTEAFF. The DNA for the CDR3 is TGCAGTGCTAGAGGGGGCACTGAAGCTTTCTTT.

This clonotype was detected ten times or more. The chain links TRBV10-2 to TRBJ2-3, with 11 bases lining up with TRBD2. This CDR3 has 17 residues. J lost 4 bases, V lost 2 bases, and 8 bases had no gene match. Germline CDR1 and CDR2: WSHSY and SAAADI. For the CDR3, the DNA is TGCGCCAGCAGTGAGCCGGCTAGCGGGAGGTCCGCAGATACGCAGTATTTT. It codes for CASSEPASGRSADTQYF.

This clonotype was detected ten times or more. The rearrangement uses TRBV5-1 and TRBJ2-5, with D hard to call. This CDR3 has 13 residues. CDR1 SGHRS and CDR2 YFSETQ come from the germline V gene. V was shortened by 0 bases and J by 3 bases, with 6 bases between the two germline ends. CDR3 bases: TGCGCCAGCAGCTTGGCCCCCGAAGAGACCCAGTACTTC. This translates into CASSLAPEETQYF.

In this sample, this clonotype turned up many times. V gene TRBV5-1 combines with J gene TRBJ2-7; D is ambiguous. Trimming took 0 bases from V and 0 from J, leaving 7 bases between them. The CDR3 totals 14 residues. Germline V gene lookup returns CDR1 SGHRS and CDR2 YFSETQ. The DNA of the CDR3 is TGCGCCAGCAGCTTGGACTACAGCTCCTACGAGCAGTACTTC. It codes for CASSLDYSSYEQYF.

Many counts were recorded for this clonotype. The V gene is TRBV10-3, the J gene TRBJ2-5, with a possible D match to TRBD1 (6 bases). The germline V and J ends were trimmed by 0 bases and 3 bases, with 23 bases remaining between them. This CDR3 is built from 19 residues. Germline V gene data show CDR1 as ENHRY and CDR2 as SYGVKD. For the CDR3, the DNA is TGTGCCATCAGTGAGTCGTGGGACACCCCAGGGATCGGAAAAGAGACCCAGTACTTC. It codes for CAISESWDTPGIGKETQYF.

The chain joins TRBV18 to TRBJ2-7; D possibly matches TRBD1 or TRBD2 (5 bases each). V gave up 3 bases and J gave up 0 bases, with 12 bases separating them. The CDR3 is 15 amino acids. Looked up from germline, CDR1 is KGHSH and CDR2 is LQKENI. In DNA, the CDR3 is TGTGCCAGCTCACCCGACAGACTAAGCTCCTACGAGCAGTACTTC. Protein sequence: CASSPDRLSSYEQYF.

At least ten counts were recorded for this clonotype. The chain carries TRBV10-3 and TRBJ2-7; TRBD1 aligns across 10 bases. In germline, CDR1 is ENHRY, CDR2 SYGVKD. This CDR3 has 15 residues. V trimming: 11 bases; J trimming: 3 bases; junction bases outside the gene matches: 13. CDR3 sequence (DNA): TGTGCCGCCTCGGGGGGGACAGGGGATTACTACGAGCAGTACTTC. Its translation: CAASGGTGDYYEQYF.

This clonotype showed up many times. The gene calls are TRBV11-3 and TRBJ2-3, with TRBD2 matching 7 bases. Germline CDR1 is SGHNT and CDR2 is YENEEA. The CDR3 is made up of 16 amino acids. The V gene end was trimmed by 4 bases and the J gene end by 4 bases; junction bases not matched to a gene: 11. CDR3 bases: TGTGCCAGCAGCTCCACTAGCGATCGTACCCCAGATACGCAGTATTTT. Its protein product is CASSSTSDRTPDTQYF.

This clonotype was detected ten times or more. The CDR3 coding sequence is TGTGCCAGCAGCTTAAGAGGTGGGGTCCGGGAGACCCAGTACTTC. Protein product: CASSLRGGVRETQYF. This sequence joins TRBV7-3 and TRBJ2-5, with no clear D. The CDR3 runs 15 residues. V was pared by 1 base and J by 5 bases, with 14 bases between. Germline CDR1 reads SGHTA; CDR2 reads FQGTGA.

This clonotype has at least ten counts. The J gene is TRBJ2-2, the V gene TRBV18, with TRBD1 identical over 9 bases. The germline V gene encodes CDR1 KGHSH and CDR2 LQKENI. With V trimmed by 5 bases and J by 3 bases, 7 bases remained unmatched. The CDR3 covers 16 residues. CDR3 protein: CASSNPGQGYTGELFF. In DNA, the CDR3 is TGTGCCAGCTCAAATCCGGGACAGGGCTACACCGGGGAGCTGTTTTTT. Full variable domain (rest looked up from reference TRBV18 and TRBJ2-2): NAGVMQNPRHLVRRRGQEARLRCSPMKGHSHVYWYRQLPEEGLKFMVYLQKENIIDESGMPKERFSAEFPKEGPSILRIQQVVRGDSAAYFCASSNPGQGYTGELFFGEGSRLTVL.